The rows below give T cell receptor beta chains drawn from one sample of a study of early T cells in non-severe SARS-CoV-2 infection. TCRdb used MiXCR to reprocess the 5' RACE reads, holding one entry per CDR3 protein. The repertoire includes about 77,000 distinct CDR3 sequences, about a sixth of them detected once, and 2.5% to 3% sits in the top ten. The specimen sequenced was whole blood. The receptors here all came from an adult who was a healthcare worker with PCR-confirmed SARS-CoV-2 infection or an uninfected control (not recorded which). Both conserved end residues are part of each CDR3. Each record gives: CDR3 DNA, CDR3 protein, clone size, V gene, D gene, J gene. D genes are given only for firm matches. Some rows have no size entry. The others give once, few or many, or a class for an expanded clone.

CDR3nt: TGCGCCAGCAGCAACCGAGCGGGTGGTGGCTACACCTTC
CDR3aa: CASSNRAGGGYTF
abundance: few
v_gene: TRBV5-1
d_gene: .
j_gene: TRBJ1-2

CDR3nt: TGCAGCGTTGGAGGGTCCCAAGAGACCCAGTACTTC
CDR3aa: CSVGGSQETQYF
abundance: .
v_gene: TRBV29-1
d_gene: .
j_gene: TRBJ2-5

CDR3nt: TGTGCCAGCAGCCCAGGGACTAGCGCCAACACCGGGGAGCTGTTTTTT
CDR3aa: CASSPGTSANTGELFF
abundance: .
v_gene: TRBV7-2
d_gene: TRBD2
j_gene: TRBJ2-2

CDR3nt: TGTGCCAGCAGCTTAGTCCCTAGCGGTCAGAACACCGGGGAGCTGTTTTTT
CDR3aa: CASSLVPSGQNTGELFF
abundance: .
v_gene: TRBV7-6
d_gene: TRBD2
j_gene: TRBJ2-2

CDR3nt: TGCAGCGTCCCCGGACCCAATGAGCAGTTCTTC
CDR3aa: CSVPGPNEQFF
abundance: once
v_gene: TRBV29-1
d_gene: .
j_gene: TRBJ2-1

CDR3nt: TGTGCCAGCAGCTTAGCCCGAACTAATGAAAAACTGTTTTTT
CDR3aa: CASSLARTNEKLFF
abundance: few
v_gene: TRBV11-2
d_gene: .
j_gene: TRBJ1-4

CDR3nt: TGCAGTGCTAGAGAGACAGGGTGGGAAGCTTTCTTT
CDR3aa: CSARETGWEAFF
abundance: few
v_gene: TRBV20-1
d_gene: TRBD1
j_gene: TRBJ1-1

CDR3nt: TGTGCCATCAGGGACCTGGGAGATACGCAGTATTTT
CDR3aa: CAIRDLGDTQYF
abundance: many
v_gene: TRBV10-3
d_gene: .
j_gene: TRBJ2-3

CDR3nt: TGTGCCAGCAGTTTTATGACAGTCCATGAATTCTATGGCTACACCTTC
CDR3aa: CASSFMTVHEFYGYTF
abundance: many
v_gene: TRBV6-1
d_gene: .
j_gene: TRBJ1-2

CDR3nt: TGTGCCAGCAGCTTAACCCTTCCCGAAGCTTTCTTT
CDR3aa: CASSLTLPEAFF
abundance: few
v_gene: TRBV7-9
d_gene: .
j_gene: TRBJ1-1

CDR3nt: TGTGCCAGCGGGAGAGGGGGAGTGGTCGAGCAGTACTTC
CDR3aa: CASGRGGVVEQYF
abundance: .
v_gene: TRBV2
d_gene: .
j_gene: TRBJ2-7

CDR3nt: TGTGCCGGCCAAGGGCAGCCAATCCTGAACACTGAAGCTTTCTTT
CDR3aa: CAGQGQPILNTEAFF
abundance: few
v_gene: TRBV2
d_gene: .
j_gene: TRBJ1-1

CDR3nt: TGTGCCAGCAGCGTAGTTGGCGCAGGCCCCATGAACACTGAAGCTTTCTTT
CDR3aa: CASSVVGAGPMNTEAFF
abundance: .
v_gene: TRBV9
d_gene: .
j_gene: TRBJ1-1

CDR3nt: TGTGCCAGCAGCTCAGGGGCTAAAGGCGACACTGAAGCTTTCTTT
CDR3aa: CASSSGAKGDTEAFF
abundance: .
v_gene: TRBV7-6
d_gene: .
j_gene: TRBJ1-1

CDR3nt: TGTGCCAGCAGCTCGGGACAGCTTATCAGGGAGCCCCAGCATTTT
CDR3aa: CASSSGQLIREPQHF
abundance: few
v_gene: TRBV7-3
d_gene: TRBD1
j_gene: TRBJ1-5

CDR3nt: TGTGCCAGCAGCTTTCAGACCGGGTCTTACGAGCAGTACTTC
CDR3aa: CASSFQTGSYEQYF
abundance: few
v_gene: TRBV11-3
d_gene: .
j_gene: TRBJ2-7

CDR3nt: TGTGCCAGCAGCCCGGACCCCCGAAATACGCAGTATTTT
CDR3aa: CASSPDPRNTQYF
abundance: .
v_gene: TRBV7-3
d_gene: .
j_gene: TRBJ2-3

CDR3nt: TGTGCCAGCAGCCCCCGGGACAAAGATACGCAGTATTTT
CDR3aa: CASSPRDKDTQYF
abundance: .
v_gene: TRBV9
d_gene: .
j_gene: TRBJ2-3

CDR3nt: TGTGCCAGCAGCCCGGGACTAGCGGGAGGGAGGGGGAGTGAGCAGTTCTTC
CDR3aa: CASSPGLAGGRGSEQFF
abundance: .
v_gene: TRBV7-8
d_gene: TRBD2
j_gene: TRBJ2-1

CDR3nt: TGCAGCGCCCTAGACGCGGGAGGTAGGAATGAGCAGTTCTTC
CDR3aa: CSALDAGGRNEQFF
abundance: .
v_gene: TRBV29-1
d_gene: TRBD2
j_gene: TRBJ2-1

CDR3nt: TGCAGCGTTGAAGCGGAGTCTGGGGCCAACGTCCTGACTTTC
CDR3aa: CSVEAESGANVLTF
abundance: many
v_gene: TRBV29-1
d_gene: .
j_gene: TRBJ2-6

CDR3nt: TGTGCCAGCAGCTTTGGACAACTAAATTCACCCCTCCACTTT
CDR3aa: CASSFGQLNSPLHF
abundance: .
v_gene: TRBV5-6
d_gene: .
j_gene: TRBJ1-6

CDR3nt: TGTGCCAGCAGCTTCACTAGCGGGACAGATACGCAGTATTTT
CDR3aa: CASSFTSGTDTQYF
abundance: .
v_gene: TRBV11-2
d_gene: TRBD2
j_gene: TRBJ2-3

CDR3nt: TGCGCCAGCAGCTCGGGACAGGGCTCCCAAGAGACCCAGTACTTC
CDR3aa: CASSSGQGSQETQYF
abundance: few
v_gene: TRBV5-1
d_gene: TRBD1
j_gene: TRBJ2-5

CDR3nt: TGTGCCAGCAGCCGACAGGGTTTAAACACTGAAGCTTTCTTT
CDR3aa: CASSRQGLNTEAFF
abundance: many
v_gene: TRBV6-5
d_gene: TRBD1
j_gene: TRBJ1-1

CDR3nt: TGTGCCAGCAGCTATCAGGGGTTTACCGGGGAGCTGTTTTTT
CDR3aa: CASSYQGFTGELFF
abundance: .
v_gene: TRBV12-3/TRBV12-4
d_gene: .
j_gene: TRBJ2-2

CDR3nt: TGTGCCAGCAGCCCCCGACTAGCGGGGCTACCCAACAATGAGCAGTTCTTC
CDR3aa: CASSPRLAGLPNNEQFF
abundance: .
v_gene: TRBV3-1
d_gene: TRBD2
j_gene: TRBJ2-1

CDR3nt: TGTGCCAGCAGCTATAGCGGGGGCCTCTACGAGCAGTACTTC
CDR3aa: CASSYSGGLYEQYF
abundance: few
v_gene: TRBV11-2
d_gene: TRBD2
j_gene: TRBJ2-7

CDR3nt: TGTGCCAGCACCAACCTGGGACAGAAATCCTACGAGCAGTACTTC
CDR3aa: CASTNLGQKSYEQYF
abundance: many
v_gene: TRBV6-6
d_gene: TRBD1
j_gene: TRBJ2-7

CDR3nt: TGCAGTGCTAGAGCCAGACTGGGAGATGGCTACACCTTC
CDR3aa: CSARARLGDGYTF
abundance: few
v_gene: TRBV20-1
d_gene: .
j_gene: TRBJ1-2

CDR3nt: TGTGCCATCAGTGAGGGGACAGCTGGAAACACCATATATTTT
CDR3aa: CAISEGTAGNTIYF
abundance: .
v_gene: TRBV10-3
d_gene: TRBD1
j_gene: TRBJ1-3

CDR3nt: TGCAGCGTTACGGTCAGAATGAACACTGAAGCTTTCTTT
CDR3aa: CSVTVRMNTEAFF
abundance: few
v_gene: TRBV29-1
d_gene: .
j_gene: TRBJ1-1

CDR3nt: TGTGCCAGCAGCTTAAGGGCCGGGACTAGCGGGAACAATGAGCAGTTCTTC
CDR3aa: CASSLRAGTSGNNEQFF
abundance: many
v_gene: TRBV7-8
d_gene: TRBD2
j_gene: TRBJ2-1

CDR3nt: TGTGCCAGCACCTCCCTTGGGGGCGCGGGGGAGACCCAGTACTTC
CDR3aa: CASTSLGGAGETQYF
abundance: .
v_gene: TRBV14
d_gene: .
j_gene: TRBJ2-5

CDR3nt: TGTGCCAGCAGCACAGGGGGCCGGACTGAAGCTTTCTTT
CDR3aa: CASSTGGRTEAFF
abundance: .
v_gene: TRBV9
d_gene: TRBD1
j_gene: TRBJ1-1

CDR3nt: TGTGCCAGCAGCCCCCGGACAGGGCGGTTGGGGGGCTACACCTTC
CDR3aa: CASSPRTGRLGGYTF
abundance: .
v_gene: TRBV14
d_gene: TRBD1
j_gene: TRBJ1-2

CDR3nt: TGTGCCTGGGGGGGACTAGCGGGAGCCGAGCAGTTCTTC
CDR3aa: CAWGGLAGAEQFF
abundance: few
v_gene: TRBV30
d_gene: TRBD2
j_gene: TRBJ2-1

CDR3nt: TGTGCCAGCAGCTTGGCACAGGGGGCGCGTCGGTTCACTGAAGCTTTCTTT
CDR3aa: CASSLAQGARRFTEAFF
abundance: .
v_gene: TRBV5-4
d_gene: TRBD1
j_gene: TRBJ1-1

CDR3nt: TGTGCCAGCAGCAACGGTCGGGGGGTACCGGAGAATGGCTACACCTTC
CDR3aa: CASSNGRGVPENGYTF
abundance: many
v_gene: TRBV21-1
d_gene: .
j_gene: TRBJ1-2

CDR3nt: TGCGCCAGCAGTGTCCGGGCCGCCCTTGCCCCCCATGGAAGCGGGACACCTTACAATGAGCAGTTCTTC
CDR3aa: CASSVRAALAPHGSGTPYNEQFF
abundance: few
v_gene: TRBV10-1
d_gene: .
j_gene: TRBJ2-1

CDR3nt: TGCGCCAGCAGCCTCGTTCAGGGGGGGGCGCCGGGCTACACCTTC
CDR3aa: CASSLVQGGAPGYTF
abundance: .
v_gene: TRBV4-1
d_gene: TRBD1
j_gene: TRBJ1-2

CDR3nt: TGTGCCAGCTCGCCCCTGACCGGCGTGGGGATGATGAACACTGAAGCTTTCTTT
CDR3aa: CASSPLTGVGMMNTEAFF
abundance: few
v_gene: TRBV18
d_gene: .
j_gene: TRBJ1-1

CDR3nt: TGCAGCGCGACGGACAGGGGAAACACTGAAGCTTTCTTT
CDR3aa: CSATDRGNTEAFF
abundance: few
v_gene: TRBV29-1
d_gene: TRBD1
j_gene: TRBJ1-1

CDR3nt: TGCGGTAGTGGGACTAGCGGGAGTGGGGAGCAGTTCTTC
CDR3aa: CGSGTSGSGEQFF
abundance: .
v_gene: TRBV6-5
d_gene: TRBD2
j_gene: TRBJ2-1

CDR3nt: TGCGCCAGCAGCCCTCAAATAAACACTGAAGCTTTCTTT
CDR3aa: CASSPQINTEAFF
abundance: .
v_gene: TRBV5-1
d_gene: .
j_gene: TRBJ1-1

CDR3nt: TGTGCCAGCAGTCCGGGACTAGAGAAAAAGACCCAGTACTTC
CDR3aa: CASSPGLEKKTQYF
abundance: few
v_gene: TRBV6-1
d_gene: TRBD2
j_gene: TRBJ2-5